A single sample gave rise to the 10 T cell receptor beta chains below, sequenced in a study of blood T cell repertoires in COVID-19. Data came from immunoSEQ multiplex PCR; TCRdb stores just in-frame clones and leaves some out. Here the sample spans 400,000 or so clones, more than 70% being singletons. Sequenced: PBMCs or T cells enriched from blood (not recorded which). Receptor source: a middle-aged man in a cohort exposed to, infected with or recovered from COVID-19 (not recorded which).

This sequence joins TRBV6-1 and TRBJ1-2; no firm D call. Germline CDR1 is MNHNS and CDR2 is SASEGT. The V end was cut by 2 bases, the J end by 5 bases, with 12 bases between. The CDR3 has 14 residues. CDR3 bases: TGTGCCAGCAGTGAACCAGCGACTGGGTATGGCTACACCTTC. Its protein is CASSEPATGYGYTF.

J is TRBJ1-5 and V is TRBV15, with 11 bases identical to TRBD1. Germline V gene sequence: CDR1 LNHNV, CDR2 YYDKDF (reference sequence). The trim removed 8 bases at V and 2 bases at J, leaving 5 bases unmatched. The CDR3 has 15 amino acids. The CDR3 region is CATGQGAGGNQPQHF. Written as DNA, the CDR3 is TGTGCCACCGGACAGGGGGCTGGGGGCAATCAGCCCCAGCATTTT.

This rearrangement joins TRBV28 to TRBJ1-2; D remains unclear. This CDR3 comprises 11 residues. The V end lost 1 base, the J end lost 8 bases, and 5 bases lay between the germline ends. The germline V gene has CDR1 MDHEN and CDR2 SYDVKM. CDR3 region: CASSLYEGYTF. CDR3 nucleotide sequence: TGTGCCAGCAGTTTATATGAGGGCTACACCTTC.

The rearrangement joins TRBV10-3 to TRBJ1-6, with 11 nucleotides matching TRBD1. The CDR3 is made up of 15 amino acids. The germline gives CDR1 ENHRY, CDR2 SYGVKD. After removal of 4 bases from V and 9 bases from J, the junction contained 5 bases not matched to a gene. The CDR3 is CAISVSGQGGSPLHF. CDR3 DNA: TGTGCCATCAGTGTGTCGGGACAGGGGGGTTCACCCCTCCACTTT.

This clone was observed a handful of times. This chain connects TRBV7-3 to TRBJ2-3; 9 nucleotides agree with TRBD1. The CDR3 is made up of 15 amino acids. The trim removed 5 bases at V and 3 bases at J, leaving 6 bases unmatched. The germline gives CDR1 SGHTA, CDR2 FQGTGA. In DNA form, the CDR3 reads TGTGCCAGCAGCCCACGTGGACAGGGGACAGATACGCAGTATTTT. It translates to CASSPRGQGTDTQYF.

This clone showed up just once. The chain has TRBV16 and TRBJ2-1; 7 bases align to TRBD2. The length of the CDR3 is 15 residues. Trimming at V came to 5 bases and at J to 7 bases, leaving 11 bases not matched to a gene. CDR1 is KGHSY and CDR2 is FQNENV in the germline V gene. The CDR3 nucleotides read TGTGCCAGCAGCGCTATGGCGGGAGCGGGAAATGAGCAGTTCTTC. It translates to CASSAMAGAGNEQFF.

The CDR3: CASSVGGASYEQYF. The CDR3 DNA reads as TGTGCCAGCAGTGTTGGGGGGGCCTCCTACGAGCAGTACTTC. The chain employs TRBV25-1 and TRBJ2-7, with a possible D match to TRBD2 (7 bases). The CDR3 sequence is 14 residues long. Trimming left V 4 bases short and J 0 bases short, with 10 bases between. Germline V gives CDR1 MGHDK, CDR2 SYGVNS.

The V and J genes are TRBV27 and TRBJ1-5; 9 bases match TRBD1. Germline assignment: CDR1 MNHEY and CDR2 SMNVEV (reference sequence). The CDR3 loop spans 17 amino acids. Trimming at V came to 6 bases and at J to 3 bases, leaving 12 bases not matched to a gene. CDR3 amino acids: CASSFSKTGGLNQPQHF. CDR3 coding DNA: TGTGCCAGCAGCTTCTCCAAAACAGGGGGCCTCAATCAGCCCCAGCATTTT.

CDR3 sequence reads: CAISESLGQGRGYTF. CDR3 coding DNA: TGTGCCATCAGTGAGTCATTAGGACAGGGTCGTGGCTACACCTTC. V is TRBV10-3 and J is TRBJ1-2; TRBD1 agrees at 8 bases. J was trimmed by 7 bases and V by 0 bases; bases with no gene match: 7. The CDR3 is 15 residues long. Germline-derived CDR1 and CDR2 are ENHRY and SYGVKD.

V and J are TRBV30 and TRBJ1-4; 8 bases line up with TRBD1. The germline gives CDR1 GTSNPN, CDR2 SVGIG (reference sequence). This CDR3 is built from 13 residues. Germline trimming cut 2 bases from V and 8 bases from J; bases unmatched to any gene: 4. The DNA of the CDR3 is TGTGCCTGGAGTTCGACAGGGGAGGAAAAACTGTTTTTT. It is translated as CAWSSTGEEKLFF.